This T cell receptor (beta chain) is drawn from a study of T cell responses to AZD1222 COVID-19 vaccine. This clone ranks as medium-sized (0.01 to 0.1%). The antigen is not known. TCRdb keeps only in-frame clones here, not all; method: immunoSEQ multiplex PCR. This table has just over 65,000 clones, about 90% appearing once. Study-wide points: Most donors were white British, females outnumbered males, and clonal diversity was possibly underestimated.

The input for sequencing was peripheral blood, taken on day 0 of AZD1222 vaccination. The receptor was derived from an adult in good health.

Here the CDR3 DNA reads TGCGCCAGCAGCCAGACTAGCGGCAGCCACAATGAGCAGTTCTTC. Translating gives CASSQTSGSHNEQFF. The J gene is TRBJ2-1, the V gene TRBV4-1; TRBD2 aligns across 9 bases. The CDR3 is made up of 15 amino acids. V was clipped by 3 bases and J by 5 bases; unmatched bases: 5. Germline V gives CDR1 MGHRA, CDR2 YSYEKL.